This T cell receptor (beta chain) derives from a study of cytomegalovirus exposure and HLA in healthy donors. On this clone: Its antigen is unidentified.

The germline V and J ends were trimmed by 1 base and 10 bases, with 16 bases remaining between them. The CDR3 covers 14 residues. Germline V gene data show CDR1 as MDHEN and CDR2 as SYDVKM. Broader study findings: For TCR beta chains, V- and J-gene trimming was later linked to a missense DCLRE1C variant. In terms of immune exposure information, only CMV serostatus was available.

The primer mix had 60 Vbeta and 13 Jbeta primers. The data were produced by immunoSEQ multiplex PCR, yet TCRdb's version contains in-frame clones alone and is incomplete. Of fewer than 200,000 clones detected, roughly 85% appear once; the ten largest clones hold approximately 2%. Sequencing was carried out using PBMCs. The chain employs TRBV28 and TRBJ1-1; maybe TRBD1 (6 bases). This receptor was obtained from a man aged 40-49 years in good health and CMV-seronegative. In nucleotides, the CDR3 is TGTGCCAGCAGTTTATCCTGGGGGCCCTCGGGAGCTTTCTTT. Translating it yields CASSLSWGPSGAFF.